These 29 T cell receptor beta chains came from one sample sequenced in a study of blood T cell repertoires in COVID-19. Sequencing used immunoSEQ multiplex PCR; TCRdb keeps in-frame clones, though not all of them. Counted here are over 250,000 clones, 80% to 90% occurring once; the ten biggest clones make up roughly 1.6%. The sequencing input was peripheral blood. Receptor source: a woman between 40 and 50 years old who had recovered from COVID-19.

The rearrangement uses TRBV10-3 and TRBJ2-1; tentative D call: TRBD1 (5 bases). Germline V gives CDR1 ENHRY, CDR2 SYGVKD. Trimming removed 0 bases from V and 10 bases from J, with 13 bases in between. The CDR3 length is 14 residues. CDR3 protein: CAISESGSSGEQFF. CDR3 in DNA: TGTGCCATCAGTGAGTCGGGTAGCTCAGGGGAGCAGTTCTTC.

The chain employs TRBV6-5 and TRBJ1-1; 7 bases match TRBD1. Germline V gene sequence: CDR1 MNHEY, CDR2 SVGAGI. V was pared by 6 bases and J by 1 base, with 2 bases of the junction left unmatched. The CDR3 consists of 13 residues. The CDR3 here is CASRGQENTEAFF. The CDR3 DNA is TGTGCCAGCAGAGGACAGGAGAACACTGAAGCTTTCTTT.

The chain joins TRBV5-1 to TRBJ1-1; D not resolved. The germline CDR1 and CDR2 sequences are SGHRS and YFSETQ. Trimming removed 5 bases at V and 1 base at J, with 12 bases between. The CDR3 totals 14 residues. The CDR3 nucleotides are TGCGCCAGCAGAAAGAGGCATTCGAACACTGAAGCTTTCTTT. This codes for CASRKRHSNTEAFF.

The gene calls are TRBV5-1 and TRBJ1-2; D call uncertain. The CDR3 contains 14 residues. Germline lookup yields CDR1 SGHRS and CDR2 YFSETQ. V shed 3 bases and J shed 2 bases, with 11 bases lying between them. CDR3 DNA sequence: TGCGCCAGCAGCTCCGGTCCCATCAACTATGGCTACACCTTC. Its translation is CASSSGPINYGYTF.

The chain has TRBV3-1 (or the pseudogene TRBV3-2) and TRBJ1-2; 10 bases are shared with TRBD1. Per germline, CDR1 LGHDT and CDR2 YNNKEL (reference sequence). The CDR3 spans 15 residues. V shed 3 bases, J shed 8 bases, and the junction held 9 bases outside the gene matches. CDR3 in amino acids: CASSHWDRGVYGYTF. In DNA form, the CDR3 reads TGTGCCAGCAGCCACTGGGACAGGGGTGTCTACGGCTACACCTTC.

V usage is TRBV7-2 and J usage is TRBJ1-3; maybe TRBD1 (5 bases). The V end lost 3 bases, the J end lost 4 bases, and 10 bases lay between the germline ends. From germline, CDR1 is SGHTA and CDR2 FQGNSA. The CDR3 spans 14 residues. In DNA, the CDR3 is TGTGCCAGCAGCTTTCAGGGTGGAGGAAACACCATATATTTT. This translates into CASSFQGGGNTIYF.

This clone has only one observation. The V and J genes are TRBV5-4 and TRBJ1-1, with 11 bases aligning to TRBD1. Looked up from germline, CDR1 is SGHNT and CDR2 is YYREEE (reference sequence). This CDR3 is 15 amino acids long. V shed 3 bases, J shed 4 bases, and the junction held 5 bases outside the gene matches. CDR3 coding DNA: TGTGCCAGCAGCTCCTGGACAGGGGGCTTCACTGAAGCTTTCTTT. Amino acids: CASSSWTGGFTEAFF. Supplemented by reference TRBV5-4 and TRBJ1-1, the full variable domain reads ETGVTQSPTHLIKTRGQQVTLRCSSQSGHNTVSWYQQALGQGPQFIFQYYREEENGRGNFPPRFSGLQFPNYSSELNVNALELDDSALYLCASSSWTGGFTEAFFGQGTRLTVV.

The CDR3 sequence: CASSLARDSNQPQHF. The CDR3 DNA reads as TGTGCCAGCAGCTTGGCACGGGATAGCAATCAGCCCCAGCATTTT. The gene calls are TRBV5-5 and TRBJ1-5, with unresolved D. The CDR3 has 15 residues. Trimming left V 0 bases short and J 0 bases short, with 7 bases between. Germline CDR1 is SGHKS and CDR2 is YYEKEE (reference sequence). Full variable domain (remainder filled in from reference TRBV5-5 and TRBJ1-5): DAGVTQSPTHLIKTRGQQVTLRCSPISGHKSVSWYQQVLGQGPQFIFQYYEKEERGRGNFPDRFSARQFPNYSSELNVNALLLGDSALYLCASSLARDSNQPQHFGDGTRLSIL.

The chain is built from TRBV27 and TRBJ2-3, with 7 bases matching TRBD1. The junction had 13 bases not matched to a gene; V was cut back by 10 bases and J by 3 bases. The CDR3 is 15 amino acids. Looked up from germline, CDR1 is MNHEY and CDR2 is SMNVEV (reference sequence). This chain's CDR3 is CATKEGASQTDTQYF. In DNA, the CDR3 is TGTGCCACCAAAGAGGGGGCTAGTCAGACAGATACGCAGTATTTT.

The chain couples TRBV11-2 to TRBJ2-1, with 9 nucleotides matching TRBD2. V was pared by 5 bases and J by 8 bases, with 13 bases of the junction left unmatched. The CDR3 extends over 16 amino acids. From germline, CDR1 is SGHAT and CDR2 FQNNGV. The CDR3 region has the DNA TGTGCCAGCAGCCGGGGGCGGGGGGGCCAATTTGATGAGCAGTTCTTC. Translation gives CASSRGRGGQFDEQFF.

The chain has TRBV9 and TRBJ1-1; D remains ambiguous. The CDR3 contains 13 residues. V lost 0 bases, J lost 1 base, and 4 bases lay in between. Per the germline V gene, CDR1 is SGDLS and CDR2 is YYNGEE. In DNA form, the CDR3 reads TGTGCCAGCAGCGTAGCGTCGAACACTGAAGCTTTCTTT. The encoded protein is CASSVASNTEAFF.

V is TRBV2 and J is TRBJ1-5; 8 positions agree with TRBD1. Germline V gene sequence: CDR1 SNHLY, CDR2 FYNNEI. The CDR3 loop spans 16 amino acids. The trim removed 6 bases at V and 3 bases at J, leaving 10 bases unmatched. The CDR3 reads CASSRQRTGPNQPQHF. The CDR3 DNA reads TGTGCCAGCAGCCGCCAAAGGACAGGGCCCAATCAGCCCCAGCATTTT.

This CDR3 is CASSSATGNLYGYTF. In nucleotides, the CDR3 is TGTGCCAGCAGCTCAGCGACAGGGAACCTTTATGGCTACACCTTC. V is TRBV5-4 and J is TRBJ1-2, with 7 bases identical to TRBD1. The V gene's germline CDR1 is SGHNT and CDR2 YYREEE (reference sequence). V was clipped by 3 bases and J by 5 bases; unmatched bases: 10. This CDR3 has 15 amino acids.

The chain recombines TRBV5-1 with TRBJ1-4; tentatively, D is TRBD1 (6 bases). Trimming removed 0 bases at V and 2 bases at J, with 17 bases between. From germline, CDR1 is SGHRS and CDR2 YFSETQ. The CDR3 has 18 residues. The CDR3: CASSLVGAAVSTNEKLFF. DNA of the CDR3: TGCGCCAGCAGCTTGGTGGGGGCCGCCGTATCGACTAATGAAAAACTGTTTTTT.

This clone showed up just once. V gene TRBV5-4 combines with J gene TRBJ1-2, with D maybe TRBD1 (5 bases). V gave up 4 bases and J gave up 0 bases, with 16 bases separating them. The germline V gene encodes CDR1 SGHNT and CDR2 YYREEE (reference sequence). The CDR3 contains 16 residues. The CDR3 DNA sequence: TGTGCCAGCAGCCCCTCCTGGACGACAGCTAACTATGGCTACACCTTC. It encodes CASSPSWTTANYGYTF.

V usage is TRBV10-3 and J usage is TRBJ2-7, with D possibly matching TRBD2 (7 bases). This CDR3 spans 15 amino acids. V lost 7 bases and J 7 bases, leaving 23 bases between the germline ends. Germline assignment: CDR1 ENHRY and CDR2 SYGVKD. The CDR3 nucleotides are TGTGCCATCACAACTAGCGCTGCGGGGGCCGGGGAGCAGTACTTC. Protein: CAITTSAAGAGEQYF.

The chain carries TRBV6-6 and TRBJ1-1; D is possibly TRBD1 (6 bases). This CDR3 spans 12 amino acids. Trimming shortened V by 8 bases and J by 3 bases, and 10 bases separated the two germline ends. Per germline, CDR1 MNHNY and CDR2 SVGAGI (reference sequence). The CDR3 region is CASGGADTEAFF. The CDR3, as DNA: TGTGCCAGCGGGGGCGCGGACACTGAAGCTTTCTTT.

The chain uses TRBV19 and TRBJ2-3, with D uncertain. CDR1 is LNHDA and CDR2 is SQIVND in the germline V gene (reference sequence). The CDR3 runs 14 residues. Between the trimmed V and J ends, which lost 4 bases and 0 bases, there was a span of 8 bases. CDR3 amino acids: CASSRPASTDTQYF. DNA for the CDR3: TGTGCCAGTAGTAGGCCCGCTAGCACAGATACGCAGTATTTT.

The V call is TRBV10-1, the J call TRBJ1-1; 7 nucleotides match TRBD1. Trimming cost V 3 bases and J 7 bases; bases outside gene matches: 11. Germline V CDR1 and CDR2: WNHNN, SYGVQD (reference sequence). This CDR3 is built from 15 residues. CDR3 sequence reads: CASSDGGTGDVEAFF. The DNA for the CDR3 is TGCGCCAGCAGTGATGGCGGTACAGGGGATGTTGAAGCTTTCTTT.

V and J are TRBV5-1 and TRBJ2-1; TRBD2 agrees at 7 bases. The CDR3 sequence is 16 residues long. Trimming removed 0 bases from V and 0 bases from J; junction bases left unmatched: 3. Germline lookup yields CDR1 SGHRS and CDR2 YFSETQ. This CDR3 is CASSLVGGSSYNEQFF. The CDR3 nucleotides read TGCGCCAGCAGCTTGGTGGGGGGGAGCTCCTACAATGAGCAGTTCTTC. Combining the CDR3 with reference TRBV5-1 and TRBJ2-1 gives the whole variable domain KAGVTQTPRYLIKTRGQQVTLSCSPISGHRSVSWYQQTPGQGLQFLFEYFSETQRNKGNFPGRFSGRQFSNSRSEMNVSTLELGDSALYLCASSLVGGSSYNEQFFGPGTRLTVL.

This clone occurred many times. The rearrangement joins TRBV5-4 to TRBJ1-1; TRBD1 agrees at 11 bases. The CDR3 runs to 14 residues. After removal of 3 bases from V and 3 bases from J, the junction contained 1 base not matched to a gene. Germline V gene lookup returns CDR1 SGHNT and CDR2 YYREEE (reference sequence). The CDR3 sequence: CASSWGQGDTEAFF. The CDR3 DNA reads TGTGCCAGCAGCTGGGGACAGGGGGACACTGAAGCTTTCTTT.

V and J are TRBV12-5 and TRBJ1-5; weak D call: TRBD1 (5 bases). The CDR3 totals 16 residues. Germline CDR1 reads LGHNT; CDR2 reads FRNRAP. V lost 7 bases, J lost 3 bases, and 19 bases lay in between. CDR3 amino acids: CASAIRAQGNNQPQHF. The CDR3 coding sequence is TGTGCTAGTGCCATACGGGCGCAGGGAAACAATCAGCCCCAGCATTTT. Full variable domain (remainder filled in from reference TRBV12-5 and TRBJ1-5): DARVTQTPRHKVTEMGQEVTMRCQPILGHNTVFWYRQTMMQGLELLAYFRNRAPLDDSGMPKDRFSAEMPDATLATLKIQPSEPRDSAVYFCASAIRAQGNNQPQHFGDGTRLSIL.

The chain is built from TRBV12-5 and TRBJ2-3; possibly TRBD2 for D (5 bases). CDR1 LGHNT and CDR2 FRNRAP come from the germline V gene. CDR3 length: 12 residues. V was pared by 1 base and J by 10 bases, with 9 bases between. CDR3 in amino acids: CASGLEGAAQYF. CDR3 sequence (DNA): TGTGCTAGTGGTTTGGAGGGAGCCGCGCAGTATTTT.

This clone has a handful of counts. This chain uses TRBV5-1 with TRBJ1-3; a weak D match, TRBD1 (6 bases). Germline V gene lookup returns CDR1 SGHRS and CDR2 YFSETQ. CDR3 length: 15 residues. Trimming removed 1 base from V and 2 bases from J, with 10 bases in between. The CDR3 loop is CASSLSSGAGNTIYF. CDR3 coding DNA: TGCGCCAGCAGCTTGTCATCAGGGGCTGGAAACACCATATATTTT.

The chain employs TRBV4-2 and TRBJ2-1; the D gene is possibly TRBD2 (7 bases). Between the trimmed V and J ends, which lost 0 bases and 4 bases, there was a span of 13 bases. The CDR3 sequence is 16 residues long. Germline loops: CDR1 LGHNA, CDR2 YNFKEQ. CDR3 DNA sequence: TGTGCCAGCAGCCAAGATCGGGCGGGGGCGTACAATGAGCAGTTCTTC. This translates into CASSQDRAGAYNEQFF.

V gene TRBV18 combines with J gene TRBJ2-3, with D perhaps matching TRBD2 (5 bases). The V end lost 3 bases, the J end lost 4 bases, and 14 bases lay between the germline ends. CDR3 length: 15 amino acids. CDR1 is KGHSH and CDR2 is LQKENI in the germline V gene. The CDR3 sequence: CASSPVRARADTQYF. The CDR3 DNA sequence: TGTGCCAGCTCACCTGTCCGGGCGAGGGCAGATACGCAGTATTTT.

The rearrangement uses TRBV6-1 and TRBJ1-5; D perhaps matches TRBD1 (6 bases). This CDR3 region has 18 residues. CDR1 and CDR2 (germline): MNHNS, SASEGT. V was cut by 1 base and J by 3 bases, with 19 bases left in between. CDR3 nucleotide sequence: TGTGCCAGCAGTGAAGACGATCCCTACAGGGCCGTCAATCAGCCCCAGCATTTT. This encodes CASSEDDPYRAVNQPQHF.

This chain connects TRBV19 to TRBJ2-5, with 8 bases matching TRBD1. V gave up 5 bases and J gave up 4 bases; unmatched junction bases: 6. The CDR3 sequence is 14 residues long. Germline V lookup: CDR1 LNHDA, CDR2 SQIVND (reference sequence). CDR3 region: CASSYRGKGETQYF. The CDR3 nucleotides read TGTGCCAGTAGTTACAGGGGGAAAGGAGAGACCCAGTACTTC. Full variable domain (missing parts from reference TRBV19 and TRBJ2-5): DGGITQSPKYLFRKEGQNVTLSCEQNLNHDAMYWYRQDPGQGLRLIYYSQIVNDFQKGDIAEGYSVSREKKESFPLTVTSAQKNPTAFYLCASSYRGKGETQYFGPGTRLLVL.

DNA of the CDR3: TGTGCCAGCAGCTTAGAGCAGGGGATCTACGAGCAGTACTTC. This sequence encodes CASSLEQGIYEQYF. The chain is built from TRBV7-6 and TRBJ2-7, with D possibly matching TRBD1 (6 bases). Trimming took 1 base from V and 3 from J, leaving 10 bases between them. Germline assignment: CDR1 SGHVS and CDR2 FNYEAQ. The CDR3 has 14 residues.